The 21 T cell receptor beta chains listed next were all sequenced from one sample in a study of brain T cells in children with intractable seizures. Measured with immunoSEQ multiplex PCR; TCRdb has only the in-frame clones, and not every one. This table holds 110,000 or so clones, 94% found once. Source: peripheral blood, taken at surgery. These receptors all stem from a boy in the first two years of life with hemimegalencephaly and intractable seizures.

V gene TRBV27 combines with J gene TRBJ1-4; no definite D call. Trimming cost V 5 bases and J 0 bases, with 7 bases left between them. Germline V lookup: CDR1 MNHEY, CDR2 SMNVEV (reference sequence). There are 14 residues in the CDR3. The CDR3 sequence: CASSPEATNEKLFF. DNA of the CDR3: TGTGCCAGCAGTCCAGAGGCAACTAATGAAAAACTGTTTTTT.

The chain carries TRBV2 and TRBJ2-7; possibly TRBD2 for D (6 bases). Trimming cost V 7 bases and J 4 bases, with 17 bases left between them. The CDR3 is made up of 14 amino acids. CDR1 and CDR2 from the germline V gene are SNHLY and FYNNEI. For the CDR3, the DNA is TGTGCCAGCACCCGGGGAGGTTCCTTTTACGAGCAGTACTTC. Translated: CASTRGGSFYEQYF.

V and J are TRBV19 and TRBJ2-1; 9 nucleotides align to TRBD2. J gave up 3 bases and V 0 bases, and 9 bases lay outside the gene matches. Per the germline V gene, CDR1 is LNHDA and CDR2 is SQIVND (reference sequence). CDR3 length equals 18 residues. CDR3 protein: CASSIDDWAGGNYNEQFF. The CDR3 DNA follows: TGTGCCAGTAGTATAGATGACTGGGCGGGAGGGAACTACAATGAGCAGTTCTTC.

The chain couples TRBV3-1 (or the pseudogene TRBV3-2) to TRBJ2-1; 11 bases map to TRBD2. Germline V gene data show CDR1 as LGHDT and CDR2 as YNNKEL (reference sequence). The CDR3 is 17 amino acids. J was trimmed by 5 bases and V by 4 bases; bases with no gene match: 10. The CDR3 reads CASSPNPGLAGDNEQFF. The DNA of the CDR3 is TGTGCCAGCAGCCCAAACCCAGGACTAGCGGGTGACAATGAGCAGTTCTTC.

This chain uses TRBV5-5 with TRBJ1-1; possibly TRBD1 for D (6 bases). CDR3 length equals 15 residues. Germline loops: CDR1 SGHKS, CDR2 YYEKEE (reference sequence). Deletions cut 3 bases from V and 0 bases from J, with 12 bases between. CDR3 nucleotide sequence: TGTGCCAGCAGCTGGTGGGACACCCTGAACACTGAAGCTTTCTTT. Its protein product is CASSWWDTLNTEAFF.

This chain joins TRBV7-3 and TRBJ2-2; TRBD2 agrees at 12 bases. The CDR3 covers 15 residues. After removal of 6 bases from V and 7 bases from J, the junction contained 6 bases not matched to a gene. Germline-derived CDR1 and CDR2 are SGHTA and FQGTGA. The CDR3, as DNA: TGTGCCAGCAGACCTAGCGGGAGGGCCATCGGGGAGCTGTTTTTT. Protein product: CASRPSGRAIGELFF.

The chain couples TRBV7-9 to TRBJ1-1; D is perhaps TRBD1 (6 bases). Trimming took 6 bases from V and 2 from J, leaving 10 bases between them. This CDR3 contains 13 residues. Germline loops: CDR1 SEHNR, CDR2 FQNEAQ (reference sequence). The CDR3 DNA sequence: TGTGCCAGCAGTCAACAGGGTAACACTGAAGCTTTCTTT. Its protein product is CASSQQGNTEAFF. Using reference TRBV7-9 and TRBJ1-1 for the parts outside the CDR3, the full variable domain is DTGVSQNPRHKITKRGQNVTFRCDPISEHNRLYWYRQTLGQGPEFLTYFQNEAQLEKSRLLSDRFSAERPKGSFSTLEIQRTEQGDSAMYLCASSQQGNTEAFFGQGTRLTVV.

The rearrangement joins TRBV28 to TRBJ2-7; 7 bases are a match to TRBD2. Trimming removed 1 base from V and 1 base from J; junction bases left unmatched: 7. CDR1 and CDR2 (germline): MDHEN, SYDVKM. This CDR3 spans 16 amino acids. CDR3 sequence reads: CASSLSSSGMSYEQYF. DNA for the CDR3: TGTGCCAGCAGTTTATCCTCTAGCGGCATGTCCTACGAGCAGTACTTC.

This clone was picked up one time. The chain carries TRBV9 and TRBJ2-3; a possible D gene is TRBD2 (6 bases). Germline V gene sequence: CDR1 SGDLS, CDR2 YYNGEE. The CDR3 consists of 16 residues. The V end lost 0 bases, the J end lost 2 bases, and 13 bases lay between the germline ends. The CDR3 sequence is CASSVVTGGPTDTQYF. As DNA, the CDR3 is TGTGCCAGCAGCGTAGTAACCGGGGGTCCCACAGATACGCAGTATTTT.

A single count supports this clone. This sequence joins TRBV24-1 and TRBJ1-1; D is possibly TRBD1 (5 bases). The germline V gene encodes CDR1 KGHDR and CDR2 SFDVKD. V was shortened by 7 bases and J by 5 bases, with 10 bases between the two germline ends. CDR3 length: 12 amino acids. In nucleotides, the CDR3 is TGTGCCACCAGCAGGGCGGGAACTGAAGCTTTCTTT. This sequence encodes CATSRAGTEAFF.

CDR3 DNA sequence: TGTGCCAGCAGATCTGTTGGGCGGGAGGGCCTCTACAATGAGCAGTTCTTC. It is translated as CASRSVGREGLYNEQFF. The chain uses TRBV5-6 and TRBJ2-1; 9 bases map to TRBD2. This CDR3 has 17 residues. Germline-derived CDR1 and CDR2 are SGHDT and YYEEEE. V dropped 5 bases and J dropped 3; count of bases not matched to a gene: 12.

The CDR3 region has the DNA TGCAGCGTTGTAGGGGACTATGGCTACACCTTC. Its translation: CSVVGDYGYTF. This chain links TRBV29-1 with TRBJ1-2, with a possible D match to TRBD1 (5 bases). V lost 4 bases to trimming and J lost 3 bases, with 6 bases between them. The CDR3 consists of 11 residues. Germline values: CDR1 SQVTM, CDR2 ANQGSEA.

This clone has a single count. The chain links TRBV7-6 to TRBJ2-1, with 10 positions matching TRBD2. CDR1 is SGHVS and CDR2 is FNYEAQ in the germline V gene. The V and J ends lost 2 bases and 10 bases, in that order; junction bases with no gene match: 8. CDR3 length: 15 residues. DNA for the CDR3: TGTGCCAGCAGCTTACGAGCGGGAGGGCGGTGGGAGCAGTTCTTC. It codes for CASSLRAGGRWEQFF.

J is TRBJ1-2 and V is TRBV9; maybe TRBD1 (5 bases). This CDR3 spans 15 amino acids. Deletions cut 4 bases from V and 5 bases from J, with 18 bases between. Germline CDR1 SGDLS, CDR2 YYNGEE. The CDR3 DNA reads TGTGCCAGCAGCCCGAGTCCGCGACAGACTTATGGCTACACCTTC. Its translation: CASSPSPRQTYGYTF.

This chain connects TRBV7-9 to TRBJ1-6, with D perhaps matching TRBD1 (5 bases). The CDR3 has 14 amino acids. Germline V gene sequence: CDR1 SEHNR, CDR2 FQNEAQ (reference sequence). V lost 8 bases and J 5 bases, leaving 13 bases between the germline ends. In DNA, the CDR3 is TGTGCCAGCGGGGCAGGCGGCGATAATTCACCCCTCCACTTT. Protein: CASGAGGDNSPLHF.

This chain links TRBV5-1 with TRBJ2-7; 7 bases line up with TRBD2. Per germline, CDR1 SGHRS and CDR2 YFSETQ. The length of the CDR3 is 15 residues. V dropped 1 base and J dropped 3; count of bases not matched to a gene: 7. For the CDR3, the DNA is TGCGCCAGCAGCTTGCGGCGGGAGCGGGGCTACGAGCAGTACTTC. Protein: CASSLRRERGYEQYF.

The chain is built from TRBV19 and TRBJ1-2; D perhaps matches TRBD1 (5 bases). The V and J ends lost 1 base and 3 bases respectively, with 9 bases between them. The CDR3 runs 14 residues. CDR1 is LNHDA, CDR2 SQIVND, per germline (reference sequence). CDR3 region: CASSIVRAHYGYTF. The CDR3, as DNA: TGTGCCAGTAGTATAGTCAGGGCGCACTATGGCTACACCTTC.

The rearrangement joins TRBV28 to TRBJ1-2; 7 bases agree with TRBD1. Losses at the gene ends were 5 bases for V and 2 bases for J; bases not matched to a gene: 5. The CDR3 has 14 amino acids. The V gene's germline CDR1 is MDHEN and CDR2 SYDVKM. CDR3 DNA sequence: TGTGCCAGCAGTCCGGGACAGCAAAACTATGGCTACACCTTC. Translation: CASSPGQQNYGYTF.

The gene calls are TRBV11-2 and TRBJ1-3; no clear D gene. This CDR3 comprises 13 residues. Trimming took off 3 bases at V and 0 bases at J, with 3 bases between the two ends. Germline V gives CDR1 SGHAT, CDR2 FQNNGV. This CDR3 reads CASSFLSGNTIYF. CDR3 coding DNA: TGTGCCAGCAGCTTTCTCTCTGGAAACACCATATATTTT.

The chain combines TRBV30 with TRBJ1-3; TRBD1 is a possible D gene (5 bases). The CDR3 is 15 residues long. CDR1 and CDR2 (germline): GTSNPN, SVGIG (reference sequence). Trimming shortened V by 0 bases and J by 3 bases, and 12 bases separated the two germline ends. CDR3 residues: CAWSVTPGSGNTIYF. CDR3 bases: TGTGCCTGGAGTGTAACCCCAGGGAGTGGAAACACCATATATTTT.

The chain is built from TRBV6-4 and TRBJ2-1; 9 bases align to TRBD2. The CDR3 covers 14 residues. Germline loops: CDR1 MRHNA, CDR2 SNTAGT. The V and J ends lost 4 bases and 7 bases, in that order; junction bases with no gene match: 5. CDR3 loop: CASSVAGVSNEQFF. The CDR3 DNA is TGTGCCAGCAGTGTAGCGGGAGTAAGTAATGAGCAGTTCTTC.